One sample yielded the 18 T cell receptor beta chains listed below, sequenced in a study of T cells in Graves' hyperthyroidism and ophthalmopathy. Amplified regions were TCR beta CDR3 sequences from RNA transcripts. TCR CDR3 underwent first-round RT-PCR with the HTBI primer set. Each CDR3 protein is one row after TCRdb ran MiXCR on the multiplex PCR reads. Of about 480,000 distinct CDR3 sequences in the sample, approximately 25% are singletons; the top ten hold approximately 10%. Sequenced input: blood. These receptors all come from a woman aged 25 to 45 with Graves' ophthalmopathy.

This clonotype came up once. This may come from a read error, since a much larger clone is one base off. The chain combines TRBV5-1 with TRBJ2-7; no definite D call. The length of the CDR3 is 14 residues. The V gene lost 2 bases and the J gene lost 3 bases, with 12 bases spanning the gap. Per the germline V gene, CDR1 is SGHRS and CDR2 is YFSETQ. CDR3 sequence (DNA): TGCGCCAGCAGCTTTACCAGGAAAAACTACGAGCAGTACTTC. Protein: CASSFTRKNYEQYF. The full variable domain, rest sourced from reference TRBV5-1 and TRBJ2-7, is KAGVTQTPRYLIKTRGQQVTLSCSPISGHRSVSWYQQTPGQGLQFLFEYFSETQRNKGNFPGRFSGRQFSNSRSEMNVSTLELGDSALYLCASSFTRKNYEQYFGPGTRLTVT.

The genes are TRBV12-3 or TRBV12-4 and TRBJ2-5; D possibly matches TRBD1 or TRBD2 (5 bases each). This CDR3 is 13 amino acids long. Trimming pared 7 bases from V and 0 bases from J, leaving 9 bases between. The CDR3 bases are TGTGCCAGCATGGGGACGGACCAAGAGACCCAGTACTTC. Translated: CASMGTDQETQYF.

This clonotype was recorded many times. The chain carries TRBV25-1 and TRBJ1-5; a possible D gene is TRBD1 (5 bases). Looked up from germline, CDR1 is MGHDK and CDR2 is SYGVNS. This CDR3 comprises 14 residues. Trimming took 6 bases from V and 5 from J, leaving 14 bases between them. The CDR3: CASSQTGGDQPQHF. The CDR3 DNA sequence: TGTGCCAGCAGCCAAACGGGGGGAGATCAGCCCCAGCATTTT.

This clonotype was seen repeatedly, ten times or more. The rearrangement links TRBV6-1 to TRBJ2-5, with a tentative D call TRBD1 (6 bases). Looked up from germline, CDR1 is MNHNS and CDR2 is SASEGT. The CDR3 loop spans 18 amino acids. Trimming took 0 bases from V and 4 from J, leaving 21 bases between them. In DNA form, the CDR3 reads TGTGCCAGCAGTGAAGCGTTCTCAGGGGTTTGGGTTTTAGAGACCCAGTACTTC. Encoded protein: CASSEAFSGVWVLETQYF.

In this sample, this clonotype turned up many times. This chain links TRBV5-1 with TRBJ1-1; perhaps TRBD1 as D (5 bases). The CDR3 runs 16 residues. Per germline, CDR1 SGHRS and CDR2 YFSETQ. Between the trimmed V and J ends, which lost 4 bases and 7 bases, there was a span of 23 bases. CDR3 sequence (DNA): TGCGCCAGCAGCGATTTCCGGGACTCAGGTTTTATTGAAGCTTTCTTT. Translated: CASSDFRDSGFIEAFF.

V usage is TRBV27 and J usage is TRBJ1-5, with D tentatively TRBD1 (5 bases). From germline, CDR1 is MNHEY and CDR2 SMNVEV (reference sequence). Trimming took 5 bases from V and 1 from J, leaving 12 bases between them. The CDR3 loop spans 15 amino acids. The CDR3 here is CASSPRWGSNQPQHF. Here the CDR3 DNA reads TGTGCCAGCAGTCCTCGGTGGGGCAGCAATCAGCCCCAGCATTTT.

This clonotype has at least ten counts. The rearrangement joins TRBV7-2 to TRBJ1-2, with TRBD1 matching over 8 bases. CDR1 is SGHTA and CDR2 is FQGNSA in the germline V gene. V trimming: 3 bases; J trimming: 6 bases; junction bases outside the gene matches: 9. CDR3 length: 15 amino acids. CDR3 sequence reads: CASSFYRTGSDGYTF. CDR3 bases: TGTGCCAGCAGCTTCTACAGGACAGGGTCGGATGGCTACACCTTC. The full variable domain, completed using reference TRBV7-2 and TRBJ1-2, is GAGVSQSPSNKVTEKGKDVELRCDPISGHTALYWYRQSLGQGLEFLIYFQGNSAPDKSGLPSDRFSAERTGGSVSTLTIQRTQQEDSAVYLCASSFYRTGSDGYTFGSGTRLTVV.

This clonotype came up many times. The V and J genes are TRBV6-2 or TRBV6-3 and TRBJ1-2, with D unresolved. Per the germline V gene, CDR1 is MNHEY and CDR2 is SVGEGT. The CDR3 length is 15 residues. Trimming cost V 7 bases and J 7 bases, with 22 bases left between them. In DNA form, the CDR3 reads TGTGCCAGCAATACACCCCGATACATAGGCGGTGGCTACACCTTC. This sequence encodes CASNTPRYIGGGYTF.

This clonotype was seen only once. The chain employs TRBV6-1 and TRBJ1-2, with TRBD1 matching 7 bases. The CDR3 totals 17 residues. Trimming removed 4 bases from V and 1 base from J; junction bases left unmatched: 12. The germline CDR1 and CDR2 sequences are MNHNS and SASEGT. The CDR3 nucleotides read TGTGCCAGCAGTGTTCGAATGACAGGGTCGATTAACTATGGCTACACCTTC. It yields the protein CASSVRMTGSINYGYTF.

In its sample, this clonotype was seen many times. The genes are TRBV12-3 or TRBV12-4 and TRBJ1-2; D may be TRBD1 (6 bases). The CDR3 is 14 amino acids. Trimming left V 3 bases short and J 4 bases short, with 12 bases between. CDR3 in amino acids: CASSFIGGGYGYTF. The CDR3 DNA sequence: TGTGCCAGCAGTTTTATTGGAGGGGGCTATGGCTACACCTTC.

On this clonotype: At one end the junction does not follow the germline gene, possibly because of a read error. The chain has TRBV20-1 and TRBJ2-5, with a weak D call TRBD2 (6 bases). CDR1 is DFQATT and CDR2 is SNEGSKA in the germline V gene (reference sequence). The CDR3 loop spans 14 amino acids. The CDR3 here is CSARDLDGGETKYF. The CDR3 coding sequence is TGCAGTGCTAGAGATTTGGACGGGGGAGAGACCAAGTACTTC.

This chain connects TRBV27 to TRBJ2-5; D is unclear. Trimming pared 3 bases from V and 2 bases from J, leaving 7 bases between. The CDR3 totals 13 residues. Germline loops: CDR1 MNHEY, CDR2 SMNVEV (reference sequence). The chain's CDR3 is CASSLCLQETQYF. In DNA form, the CDR3 reads TGTGCCAGCAGTTTGTGTTTACAAGAGACCCAGTACTTC.

The chain has TRBV11-1 and TRBJ2-6, with D unresolved. Germline loops: CDR1 SGHAT, CDR2 FQDESV (reference sequence). With 1 base removed from V and 0 bases from J, the gap between germline ends came to 13 bases. The CDR3 is 18 residues long. CDR3 amino acids: CASSLGLFGFSGANVLTF. DNA for the CDR3: TGTGCCAGCAGCTTAGGACTCTTTGGGTTCTCTGGGGCCAACGTCCTGACTTTC.

This clonotype was found many times. The chain couples TRBV18 to TRBJ1-3; D ambiguous. Germline V CDR1 and CDR2: KGHSH, LQKENI. V gave up 2 bases and J gave up 0 bases, with 11 bases separating them. The CDR3 sequence is 16 residues long. This chain's CDR3 is CASSPSVGSSGNTIYF. DNA of the CDR3: TGTGCCAGCTCACCATCGGTCGGGAGCTCTGGAAACACCATATATTTT. Using reference TRBV18 and TRBJ1-3 for the parts outside the CDR3, the full variable domain is NAGVMQNPRHLVRRRGQEARLRCSPMKGHSHVYWYRQLPEEGLKFMVYLQKENIIDESGMPKERFSAEFPKEGPSILRIQQVVRGDSAAYFCASSPSVGSSGNTIYFGEGSWLTVV.

This sequence joins TRBV6-1 and TRBJ1-2; D remains unclear. The ends were cut back, 0 bases at V and 4 bases at J, with 6 bases in the middle. The CDR3 loop spans 13 amino acids. The germline V gene has CDR1 MNHNS and CDR2 SASEGT. CDR3 region: CASSEAGRYGYTF. Here the CDR3 DNA reads TGTGCCAGCAGTGAAGCAGGACGCTATGGCTACACCTTC.

Ten or more counts support this clonotype. This sequence joins TRBV20-1 and TRBJ1-1, with 9 nucleotides matching TRBD1. V dropped 3 bases and J dropped 1; count of bases not matched to a gene: 6. The CDR3 totals 15 residues. Germline V gene data show CDR1 as DFQATT and CDR2 as SNEGSKA (reference sequence). The CDR3 bases are TGCAGTGCTAGCAATCCGGGACAGGGGAACACTGAAGCTTTCTTT. Translated, it gives CSASNPGQGNTEAFF.

This clonotype was recorded at least ten times. The gene calls are TRBV6-5 and TRBJ2-2, with D possibly being TRBD1 (5 bases). The CDR3 extends over 15 amino acids. The germline V gene encodes CDR1 MNHEY and CDR2 SVGAGI. The V and J ends lost 0 bases and 4 bases respectively, with 9 bases between them. In DNA, the CDR3 is TGTGCCAGCAGTTACTCAGGGGCGAGCACCGGGGAGCTGTTTTTT. Translation: CASSYSGASTGELFF.

This clonotype was found many times. The chain links TRBV6-1 to TRBJ1-1; 7 bases fit TRBD1. J gave up 2 bases and V 6 bases, and 6 bases lay outside the gene matches. Germline V gives CDR1 MNHNS, CDR2 SASEGT. This CDR3 contains 14 residues. The CDR3, as DNA: TGTGCCAGCAGCCCGGGACAGATAAACACTGAAGCTTTCTTT. Encoded protein: CASSPGQINTEAFF.